The sequence of this T cell receptor (beta chain) was determined in a study of shared clonotypes between healthy human individuals. Study-wide background: Each donor had three CD4 naive, three CD4 memory, two CD8 naive and one CD8 memory plate.

CDR1 is LNHNV and CDR2 is YYDKDF in the germline V gene (reference sequence). The CDR3 runs to 19 residues. J was trimmed by 3 bases and V by 0 bases; bases with no gene match: 11. Once extracted for a subset, genomic DNA was divided evenly among several immunoSEQ plates. Only in-frame clones appear in the TCRdb table, and some are missing; sequencing was by immunoSEQ multiplex PCR. Among approximately 2,000,000 clones listed, about 90% were seen once. This clone appeared a single time. This TCR was recovered from a man aged 18 to 29 in good health. Some clones in this sample may be carry-over from other donors' samples. Sequencing was done on a sample of naive CD4+ T cells from PBMCs. Subset indicated: CD45RA+ positively selected. The chain links TRBV15 to TRBJ2-1, with 10 bases matching TRBD2. Here the CDR3 DNA reads TGTGCCACCAGCAGAGATCTTATTATGAGCGGGAGGGACTACAATGAGCAGTTCTTC. Amino acid sequence: CATSRDLIMSGRDYNEQFF.